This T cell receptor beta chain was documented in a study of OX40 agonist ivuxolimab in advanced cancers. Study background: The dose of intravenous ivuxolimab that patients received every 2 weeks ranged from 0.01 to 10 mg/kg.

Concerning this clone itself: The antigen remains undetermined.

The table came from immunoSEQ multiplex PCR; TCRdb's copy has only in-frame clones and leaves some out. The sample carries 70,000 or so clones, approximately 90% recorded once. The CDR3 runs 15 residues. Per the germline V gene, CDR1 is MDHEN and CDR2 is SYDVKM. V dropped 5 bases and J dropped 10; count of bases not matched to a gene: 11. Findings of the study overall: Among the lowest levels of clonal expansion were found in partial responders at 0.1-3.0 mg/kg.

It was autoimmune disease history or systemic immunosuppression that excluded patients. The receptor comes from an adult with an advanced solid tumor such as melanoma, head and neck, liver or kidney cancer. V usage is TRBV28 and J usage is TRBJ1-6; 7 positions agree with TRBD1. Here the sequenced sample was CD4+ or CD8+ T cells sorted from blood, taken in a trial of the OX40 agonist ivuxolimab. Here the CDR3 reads CASSQLAGGNSPLHF. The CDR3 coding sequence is TGTGCCAGCAGTCAATTGGCAGGGGGGAACTCACCCCTCCACTTT.